These 25 T cell receptor beta chains came from one sample sequenced in a study of lymphopenia after photon versus proton radiotherapy. The protocol was immunoSEQ multiplex PCR, while the TCRdb copy is restricted to in-frame clones and leaves out a portion. The sample shows 25,000 to 35,000 clones, approximately 87% of them seen only once. This sample comprised peripheral blood, obtained from a patient treated with proton-based radiotherapy. These TCRs come from a woman in her fifties or sixties with cholangiocarcinoma. Some clones in this sample may be carry-over from other donors' samples.

This chain uses TRBV7-7 with TRBJ2-3; perhaps TRBD2 as D (6 bases). The CDR3 sequence is 14 residues long. The V gene lost 5 bases and the J gene lost 2 bases, with 11 bases spanning the gap. Germline-derived CDR1 and CDR2 are SSHAT and FNYEAQ (reference sequence). This CDR3 is CASSLGTATDTQYF. CDR3 bases: TGTGCCAGCAGCCTCGGGACTGCCACAGATACGCAGTATTTT.

V is TRBV9 and J is TRBJ2-7; D is ambiguous. The CDR3 covers 12 residues. Trimming pared 5 bases from V and 0 bases from J, leaving 6 bases between. CDR1 is SGDLS, CDR2 YYNGEE, per germline. CDR3 sequence (DNA): TGTGCCAGCAGTCCCAACTCCTACGAGCAGTACTTC. This gives the protein CASSPNSYEQYF. The whole variable domain, filled in from reference TRBV9 and TRBJ2-7, reads DSGVTQTPKHLITATGQRVTLRCSPRSGDLSVYWYQQSLDQGLQFLIQYYNGEERAKGNILERFSAQQFPDLHSELNLSSLELGDSALYFCASSPNSYEQYFGPGTRLTVT.

The rearrangement links TRBV2 to TRBJ2-7; D is perhaps TRBD2 (6 bases). The germline V gene encodes CDR1 SNHLY and CDR2 FYNNEI. The CDR3 contains 13 residues. The V and J ends lost 7 bases and 1 base respectively, with 11 bases between them. In nucleotides, the CDR3 is TGTGCCAGCATCAGCGGGCTATCCTACGAGCAGTACTTC. Protein product: CASISGLSYEQYF.

This clone was counted a few times. This rearrangement joins TRBV7-2 to TRBJ2-3; a possible D gene is TRBD1 (5 bases). The CDR3 is 13 residues long. V was clipped by 5 bases and J by 10 bases, with 16 bases between them. Looked up from germline, CDR1 is SGHTA and CDR2 is FQGNSA. The CDR3 loop reads CASSTSDTRPQYF. The CDR3 bases are TGTGCCAGCAGCACGTCGGACACCCGACCGCAGTATTTT.

This CDR3 reads CASSDGPSTDTQYF. As DNA, the CDR3 is TGCGCCAGCAGTGACGGACCCTCGACAGATACGCAGTATTTT. V gene TRBV10-1 combines with J gene TRBJ2-3, with D unclear. CDR1 is WNHNN and CDR2 is SYGVQD in the germline V gene (reference sequence). The length of the CDR3 is 14 residues. V lost 3 bases, J lost 3 bases, and 10 bases lay in between.

In the case of this clone: The junction does not match germline at one end; this may be a read error. The rearrangement links TRBV6-6 to TRBJ1-1; D not certain. The germline V gene has CDR1 MNHNY and CDR2 SVGAGI (reference sequence). This CDR3 is 10 amino acids long. The CDR3 spells CASSYTEAFF. The CDR3, as DNA: TGTGCCAGCAGTTACACCGAAGCTTTCTTT.

This rearrangement joins TRBV27 to TRBJ2-1; 7 positions match TRBD1. J gave up 10 bases and V 9 bases, and 12 bases lay outside the gene matches. The CDR3 spans 13 residues. Germline CDR1 reads MNHEY; CDR2 reads SMNVEV (reference sequence). In DNA, the CDR3 is TGTGCCAGTAGAAGGGACAGCGTCGGGGAGCAGTTCTTC. Amino acids: CASRRDSVGEQFF.

The chain links TRBV27 to TRBJ2-5; unclear D gene. The last part of the DNA fits TRBJ2-7 better; the J call may be wrong. The germline V gene has CDR1 MNHEY and CDR2 SMNVEV (reference sequence). The CDR3 runs to 13 residues. This CDR3 reads CASSQTPMGEQYF. The DNA of the CDR3 is TGTGCCAGCAGTCAAACACCTATGGGCGAGCAGTACTTC.

The chain joins TRBV2 to TRBJ2-1; 7 positions agree with TRBD2. Germline loops: CDR1 SNHLY, CDR2 FYNNEI. The CDR3 runs 13 residues. V shed 6 bases and J 10 bases; nucleotides not matched to a gene: 9. The CDR3: CASRGGGTPEQFF. In DNA, the CDR3 is TGTGCCAGCAGGGGCGGGGGAACCCCCGAGCAGTTCTTC.

The rearrangement links TRBV7-2 to TRBJ1-1; a possible D gene is TRBD1 (5 bases). With 1 base removed from V and 2 bases from J, the gap between germline ends came to 11 bases. The germline gives CDR1 SGHTA, CDR2 FQGNSA. The CDR3 totals 15 residues. CDR3 loop: CASSLVNRKNTEAFF. The DNA of the CDR3 is TGTGCCAGCAGCTTAGTGAACAGGAAAAACACTGAAGCTTTCTTT.

This chain connects TRBV19 to TRBJ2-1, with 9 nucleotides matching TRBD2. This CDR3 comprises 15 residues. V shed 2 bases, J shed 8 bases, and the junction held 7 bases outside the gene matches. Germline V gene lookup returns CDR1 LNHDA and CDR2 SQIVND (reference sequence). Here the CDR3 reads CASSISLAGYYEQFF. The DNA for the CDR3 is TGTGCCAGTAGTATAAGCCTAGCGGGATATTATGAGCAGTTCTTC.

This chain uses TRBV6-6 with TRBJ2-5; possible D gene TRBD2, 6 bases. Germline CDR1 is MNHNY and CDR2 is SVGAGI (reference sequence). CDR3 length: 12 residues. The V end was cut by 6 bases, the J end by 5 bases, with 10 bases between. The CDR3 is CASSPGGETQYF. In DNA form, the CDR3 reads TGTGCCAGCAGCCCTGGGGGGGAGACCCAGTACTTC.

This chain links TRBV7-3 with TRBJ2-2; no clear D. This CDR3 contains 11 residues. Trimming removed 5 bases at V and 4 bases at J, with 2 bases between. Germline-derived CDR1 and CDR2 are SGHTA and FQGTGA. The chain's CDR3 is CASSITGELFF. In DNA, the CDR3 is TGTGCCAGCAGCATCACCGGGGAGCTGTTTTTT.

This clone appeared once. The chain recombines TRBV5-1 with TRBJ1-6, with D unclear. Trimming took 0 bases from V and 8 from J, leaving 18 bases between them. Germline CDR1 is SGHRS and CDR2 is YFSETQ. The CDR3 extends over 17 amino acids. Written as DNA, the CDR3 is TGCGCCAGCAGCTTGGTGGTCGGGGTCAGTAGCCATTCACCCCTCCACTTT. As protein: CASSLVVGVSSHSPLHF.

V is TRBV5-1 and J is TRBJ1-2, with D hard to call. CDR3 length: 12 amino acids. Germline V gene data show CDR1 as SGHRS and CDR2 as YFSETQ. The V end lost 0 bases, the J end lost 6 bases, and 6 bases lay between the germline ends. Here the CDR3 DNA reads TGCGCCAGCAGCTTGGAAGCAGATGGCTACACCTTC. Translating it yields CASSLEADGYTF.

The chain links TRBV29-1 to TRBJ2-4; 8 bases are a match to TRBD1. The CDR3 spans 16 residues. Germline V gives CDR1 SQVTM, CDR2 ANQGSEA. V gave up 4 bases and J gave up 5 bases; unmatched junction bases: 13. The CDR3 bases are TGCAGCGTTGTGGGCACCGGGACAGGTCTCGAAAACATTCAGTACTTC. Translation: CSVVGTGTGLENIQYF.

This clone has just one count. The gene calls are TRBV9 and TRBJ2-2; D is ambiguous. With 2 bases removed from V and 2 bases from J, the gap between germline ends came to 4 bases. This CDR3 is built from 13 residues. The V gene's germline CDR1 is SGDLS and CDR2 YYNGEE. CDR3 residues: CASSVSNTGELFF. As DNA, the CDR3 is TGTGCCAGCAGCGTTTCAAACACCGGGGAGCTGTTTTTT.

V is TRBV6-6 and J is TRBJ2-7; possibly TRBD1 for D (6 bases). Trimming took 5 bases from V and 9 from J, leaving 14 bases between them. Per germline, CDR1 MNHNY and CDR2 SVGAGI (reference sequence). The CDR3 spans 12 residues. The DNA for the CDR3 is TGTGCCAGCAGTCAGGACAGTCGGGGGCAGTACTTC. This codes for CASSQDSRGQYF.

The chain combines TRBV7-2 with TRBJ1-1; no definite D call. The CDR3 contains 15 residues. The V gene's germline CDR1 is SGHTA and CDR2 FQGNSA. Trimming shortened V by 11 bases and J by 1 base, and 20 bases separated the two germline ends. This CDR3 is CAGKGLTLKNTEAFF. Written as DNA, the CDR3 is TGTGCCGGGAAGGGTCTGACCTTAAAGAACACTGAAGCTTTCTTT. Complete variable domain (other parts from reference TRBV7-2 and TRBJ1-1): GAGVSQSPSNKVTEKGKDVELRCDPISGHTALYWYRQSLGQGLEFLIYFQGNSAPDKSGLPSDRFSAERTGGSVSTLTIQRTQQEDSAVYLCAGKGLTLKNTEAFFGQGTRLTVV.

In its sample, this clone was seen once. V and J are TRBV10-1 and TRBJ2-1, with D perhaps matching TRBD1 (6 bases). Germline assignment: CDR1 WNHNN and CDR2 SYGVQD (reference sequence). Trimming cost V 6 bases and J 9 bases, with 18 bases left between them. The CDR3 is made up of 14 amino acids. CDR3 in DNA: TGCGCCAGCAGCGTGGGACATACGAAGGGTGAGCAGTTCTTC. It yields the protein CASSVGHTKGEQFF.

This sequence joins TRBV6-6 and TRBJ1-5, with 9 bases aligning to TRBD1. The CDR3 has 16 residues. Losses at the gene ends were 4 bases for V and 4 bases for J; bases not matched to a gene: 8. The germline CDR1 and CDR2 sequences are MNHNY and SVGAGI (reference sequence). CDR3 sequence reads: CASSWSRDRDNQPQHF. Written as DNA, the CDR3 is TGTGCCAGCAGTTGGAGCCGGGACAGGGATAATCAGCCCCAGCATTTT.

This clone has a handful of counts. The rearrangement uses TRBV27 and TRBJ1-2, with TRBD1 matching 7 bases. This CDR3 comprises 13 residues. Germline trimming cut 4 bases from V and 8 bases from J; bases unmatched to any gene: 7. Germline values: CDR1 MNHEY, CDR2 SMNVEV (reference sequence). CDR3 nucleotide sequence: TGTGCCAGCAGTTCCTGGACAGGTGGCGGCTACACCTTC. It yields the protein CASSSWTGGGYTF.

V is TRBV18 and J is TRBJ2-3, with 8 bases matching TRBD1. After removal of 4 bases from V and 3 bases from J, the junction contained 12 bases not matched to a gene. Germline V gives CDR1 KGHSH, CDR2 LQKENI. The CDR3 runs to 17 residues. The CDR3: CASSHSRQGSRTDTQYF. CDR3 nucleotide sequence: TGTGCCAGCTCACACTCACGACAGGGGAGTAGGACAGATACGCAGTATTTT.

The J gene is TRBJ1-2, the V gene TRBV4-3, with 8 nucleotides matching TRBD1. V was pared by 0 bases and J by 6 bases, with 6 bases of the junction left unmatched. The CDR3 runs to 15 residues. CDR1 LGHNA and CDR2 YSLEER come from the germline V gene. The CDR3 region has the DNA TGCGCCAGCAGCCAAGATCCGAACAGGGGGAATGGCTACACCTTC. It encodes CASSQDPNRGNGYTF.

V usage is TRBV21-1 and J usage is TRBJ2-5; TRBD2 was called by the table and not checked on the DNA. TRBV21-1 represents a pseudogene. The CDR3 runs to 16 residues. The CDR3 loop reads CASSNRASGGQETQYF. CDR3 in DNA: TGTGCCAGCAGCAACCGAGCTAGCGGGGGCCAAGAGACCCAGTACTTC.